This entry lists 4 T cell receptor beta chains sequenced from one sample in a study of blood T cell repertoires in COVID-19. The data were produced by immunoSEQ multiplex PCR, yet TCRdb's version contains in-frame clones alone and is incomplete. The table lists about 210,000 clones, approximately 80% of them singletons. Sequencing input: PBMCs or T cells enriched from blood (not recorded which). The source of these receptors is a man aged 35 to 55 who had recovered from COVID-19.

This clone has ten or more counts. The chain employs TRBV6-5 and TRBJ1-1; possible D gene TRBD1, 5 bases. V lost 4 bases to trimming and J lost 5 bases, with 11 bases between them. This CDR3 is 13 amino acids long. The germline CDR1 and CDR2 sequences are MNHEY and SVGAGI. In DNA, the CDR3 is TGTGCCAGCAGTTTTGCAGGGTGGACTGAAGCTTTCTTT. Translating it yields CASSFAGWTEAFF.

The rearrangement joins TRBV18 to TRBJ1-1, with 7 bases that match TRBD1. J gave up 0 bases and V 4 bases, and 5 bases lay outside the gene matches. The CDR3 is 15 residues long. Germline loops: CDR1 KGHSH, CDR2 LQKENI. For the CDR3, the DNA is TGTGCCAGCTCACGCCGGGGACAGCTGAACACTGAAGCTTTCTTT. Its translation: CASSRRGQLNTEAFF.

The J gene is TRBJ2-2, the V gene TRBV6-6; D may correspond to TRBD1 or TRBD2 (7 bases each). Trimming left V 5 bases short and J 4 bases short, with 14 bases between. The length of the CDR3 is 15 residues. Germline CDR1 MNHNY, CDR2 SVGAGI (reference sequence). The CDR3: CASSQGGLGTGELFF. Written as DNA, the CDR3 is TGTGCCAGCAGTCAGGGGGGGCTAGGCACCGGGGAGCTGTTTTTT.

The rearrangement joins TRBV5-8 to TRBJ1-2; D is possibly TRBD1 (5 bases). Germline V gene data show CDR1 as SGHTS and CDR2 as YDEGEE. CDR3 length: 12 amino acids. V gave up 4 bases and J gave up 7 bases, with 11 bases separating them. DNA of the CDR3: TGTGCCAGCAGCCAGGGAATTGTTGGCTACACCTTC. Translating gives CASSQGIVGYTF.